This T cell receptor beta chain was retrieved from a study of blood T cell repertoires in COVID-19. About the study: The origin of the acute and convalescent COVID-19 samples was the United States, Italy and Spain. T cells, B-cell-depleted T cells, or PBMCs provided the cDNA or gDNA that served as material.

Libraries were prepared by immunoSEQ multiplex PCR; TCRdb keeps only in-frame clonotypes and omits some of them. In the table there are roughly 78,000 clones, around 86% of which are singletons. This clone was counted between two and nine times. Sequencing was done on a sample of peripheral blood. This receptor was obtained from a woman aged 55-69 years with acute or convalescent COVID-19.

CDR3: CASSLGSGTGSTEAFF. The CDR3 DNA sequence: TGTGCCAGCAGCTTAGGATCCGGGACAGGGTCCACTGAAGCTTTCTTT. J is TRBJ1-1 and V is TRBV13, with 9 bases matching TRBD1. V was clipped by 0 bases and J by 4 bases; unmatched bases: 6. The CDR3 is made up of 16 amino acids. The germline V gene has CDR1 PRHDT and CDR2 FYEKMQ (reference sequence).